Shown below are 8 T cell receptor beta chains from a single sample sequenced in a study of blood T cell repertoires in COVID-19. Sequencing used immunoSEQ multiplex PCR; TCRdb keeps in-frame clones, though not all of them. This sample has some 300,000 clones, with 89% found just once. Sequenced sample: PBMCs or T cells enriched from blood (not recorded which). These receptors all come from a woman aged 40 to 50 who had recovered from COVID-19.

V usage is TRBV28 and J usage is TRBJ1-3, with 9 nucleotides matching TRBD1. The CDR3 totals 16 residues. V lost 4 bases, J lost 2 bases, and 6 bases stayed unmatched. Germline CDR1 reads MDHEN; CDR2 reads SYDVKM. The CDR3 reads CASSSGQGIPGNTIYF. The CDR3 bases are TGTGCCAGCAGTTCTGGACAGGGGATACCTGGAAACACCATATATTTT.

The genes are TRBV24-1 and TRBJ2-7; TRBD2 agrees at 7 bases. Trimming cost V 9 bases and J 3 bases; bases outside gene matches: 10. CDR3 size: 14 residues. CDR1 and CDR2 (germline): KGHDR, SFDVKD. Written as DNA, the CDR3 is TGTGCCACCCGCACCGTCGGGACTAACTACGAGCAGTACTTC. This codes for CATRTVGTNYEQYF.

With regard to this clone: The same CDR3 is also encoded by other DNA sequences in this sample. The CDR3 reads CASSVAGGPGETQYF. DNA of the CDR3: TGTGCCAGCAGCGTAGCGGGAGGGCCGGGGGAGACCCAGTACTTC. V and J are TRBV9 and TRBJ2-5; 8 nucleotides agree with TRBD2. With V trimmed by 0 bases and J by 5 bases, 6 bases remained unmatched. Per germline, CDR1 SGDLS and CDR2 YYNGEE. CDR3 length equals 15 residues. The full variable domain, completed using reference TRBV9 and TRBJ2-5, is DSGVTQTPKHLITATGQRVTLRCSPRSGDLSVYWYQQSLDQGLQFLIQYYNGEERAKGNILERFSAQQFPDLHSELNLSSLELGDSALYFCASSVAGGPGETQYFGPGTRLLVL.

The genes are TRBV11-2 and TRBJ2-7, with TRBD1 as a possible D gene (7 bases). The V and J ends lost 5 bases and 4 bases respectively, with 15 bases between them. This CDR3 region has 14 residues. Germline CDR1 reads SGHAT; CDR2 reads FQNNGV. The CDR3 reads CASSQGGEGYEQYF. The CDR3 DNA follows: TGTGCCAGCAGCCAGGGGGGCGAGGGTTACGAGCAGTACTTC.

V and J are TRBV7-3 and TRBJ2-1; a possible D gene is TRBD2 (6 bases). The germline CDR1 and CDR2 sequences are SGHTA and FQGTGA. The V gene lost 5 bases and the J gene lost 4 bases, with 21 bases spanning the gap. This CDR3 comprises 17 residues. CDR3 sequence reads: CASSQAPSAGGYNEQFF. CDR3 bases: TGTGCCAGCAGCCAGGCCCCCTCAGCGGGCGGGTACAATGAGCAGTTCTTC.

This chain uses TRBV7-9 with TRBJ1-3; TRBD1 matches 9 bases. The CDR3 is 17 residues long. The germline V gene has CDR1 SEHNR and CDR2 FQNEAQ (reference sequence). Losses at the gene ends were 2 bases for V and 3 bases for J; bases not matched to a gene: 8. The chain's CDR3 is CASSLKTGTGNGNTIYF. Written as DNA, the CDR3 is TGTGCCAGCAGCTTAAAAACCGGGACAGGGAATGGAAACACCATATATTTT.

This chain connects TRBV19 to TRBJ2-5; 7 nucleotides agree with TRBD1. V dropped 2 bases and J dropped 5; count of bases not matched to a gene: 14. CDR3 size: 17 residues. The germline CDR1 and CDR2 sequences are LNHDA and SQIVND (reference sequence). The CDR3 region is CASSIFGRGLDWETQYF. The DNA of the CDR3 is TGTGCCAGTAGTATATTCGGCAGGGGGTTGGATTGGGAGACCCAGTACTTC.

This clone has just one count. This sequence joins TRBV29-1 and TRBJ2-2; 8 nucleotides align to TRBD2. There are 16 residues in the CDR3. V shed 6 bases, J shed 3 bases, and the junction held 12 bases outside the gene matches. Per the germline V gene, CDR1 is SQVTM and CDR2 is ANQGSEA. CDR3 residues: CSVAPRGGRYTGELFF. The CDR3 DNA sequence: TGCAGCGTCGCACCCCGGGGGGGGCGTTACACCGGGGAGCTGTTTTTT.